Below are 25 T cell receptor beta chains sequenced from a single sample in a study of Ad26.COV2.S vaccination and SARS-CoV-2 variants. Sequencing was performed with immunoSEQ multiplex PCR; in TCRdb, only in-frame clones are kept and a portion is missing. This sample has approximately 480,000 clones, with around 90% found just once. The sample's treatment: around 19 received Ad26.COV2.S at low or high dose, single or two shots; several received placebo; per-sample allocation not given. The investigators took samples on day 63 after the first vaccine or placebo injection. Specimen: peripheral blood, collected in a trial of Ad26.COV2.S vaccine versus placebo. All receptors come from a person aged 18-60 years who received the Ad26.COV2.S COVID-19 vaccine or a placebo.

The chain has TRBV7-2 and TRBJ1-2; 8 nucleotides line up with TRBD1. There are 16 residues in the CDR3. V was clipped by 5 bases and J by 4 bases; unmatched bases: 12. The germline CDR1 and CDR2 sequences are SGHTA and FQGNSA. CDR3 sequence: CASSAFQGASSYGYTF. The CDR3 DNA follows: TGTGCCAGCAGCGCGTTTCAGGGGGCGTCTAGCTATGGCTACACCTTC.

This chain uses TRBV29-1 with TRBJ1-1; 7 bases are a match to TRBD1. Per the germline V gene, CDR1 is SQVTM and CDR2 is ANQGSEA. The CDR3 covers 15 residues. In DNA, the CDR3 is TGCACCACAACCAAGACAGGGTCCCCTTCCACTGAAGCTTTCTTT. Its translation is CTTTKTGSPSTEAFF.

The count of this clone is one. CDR3 nucleotides: TGTGCCAGCAGTTTTACGAGGGTGGCGTACGAGCAGTACTTC. Protein product: CASSFTRVAYEQYF. The chain carries TRBV27 and TRBJ2-7; TRBD2 is a possible D gene (5 bases). The germline V and J ends were trimmed by 3 bases and 4 bases, with 13 bases remaining between them. The CDR3 spans 14 residues. The germline CDR1 and CDR2 sequences are MNHEY and SMNVEV (reference sequence).

J is TRBJ1-5 and V is TRBV27, with D perhaps matching TRBD1 (5 bases). Trimming removed 4 bases at V and 4 bases at J, with 23 bases between. The CDR3 runs 18 residues. Looked up from germline, CDR1 is MNHEY and CDR2 is SMNVEV (reference sequence). CDR3 residues: CASSWIGPSGTGNQPQHF. The CDR3 nucleotides are TGTGCCAGCAGTTGGATTGGGCCAAGTGGGACTGGAAATCAGCCCCAGCATTTT.

The V call is TRBV14, the J call TRBJ2-2; D ambiguous. Germline V gene sequence: CDR1 SGHDN, CDR2 FVKESK. CDR3 length equals 13 residues. The V end lost 2 bases, the J end lost 5 bases, and 6 bases lay between the germline ends. CDR3 region: CASSQQVTGELFF. DNA of the CDR3: TGTGCCAGCAGCCAACAGGTGACCGGGGAGCTGTTTTTT.

V usage is TRBV9 and J usage is TRBJ1-1, with 9 bases lining up with TRBD1. This CDR3 is built from 15 residues. The V and J ends lost 3 bases and 2 bases, in that order; junction bases with no gene match: 5. Germline CDR1 reads SGDLS; CDR2 reads YYNGEE. The CDR3 nucleotides read TGTGCCAGCAGCGAGACGACAGGGGGAAACACTGAAGCTTTCTTT. Its protein is CASSETTGGNTEAFF.

This sequence joins TRBV7-8 and TRBJ2-7; 14 nucleotides align to TRBD2. V lost 5 bases and J lost 2; bases outside the gene matches: 5. The germline V gene encodes CDR1 SGHVS and CDR2 FQNEAQ. CDR3 length: 16 amino acids. As DNA, the CDR3 is TGTGCCAGCAGCATGGGACTAGCGGGAGCCACCTACGAGCAGTACTTC. Its translation is CASSMGLAGATYEQYF.

This chain links TRBV19 with TRBJ1-2; 8 nucleotides align to TRBD1. The CDR3 has 16 residues. V was clipped by 4 bases and J by 3 bases; unmatched bases: 10. CDR1 and CDR2 (germline): LNHDA, SQIVND (reference sequence). CDR3 sequence: CASSTETPGQDYGYTF. In nucleotides, the CDR3 is TGTGCCAGTAGTACCGAAACCCCGGGACAGGACTATGGCTACACCTTC.

The chain recombines TRBV19 with TRBJ2-1; D tentatively fits TRBD1 or TRBD2 (5 bases each). This CDR3 has 14 amino acids. V lost 0 bases, J lost 8 bases, and 11 bases lay in between. The V gene's germline CDR1 is LNHDA and CDR2 SQIVND (reference sequence). CDR3 region: CASSIDPGAYEQFF. The CDR3, as DNA: TGTGCCAGTAGTATAGATCCCGGGGCTTATGAGCAGTTCTTC.

This chain links TRBV5-5 with TRBJ1-1; no definite D call. The ends were cut back, 2 bases at V and 1 base at J, with 6 bases in the middle. In germline, CDR1 is SGHKS, CDR2 YYEKEE (reference sequence). The CDR3 runs to 13 residues. As DNA, the CDR3 is TGTGCCAGCAGCTTATGGACGAACACTGAAGCTTTCTTT. It is translated as CASSLWTNTEAFF.

DNA of the CDR3: TGTGCCAGCAGACCCACCCTTGGTAGAAACACTGAAGCTTTCTTT. It is translated as CASRPTLGRNTEAFF. The rearrangement uses TRBV28 and TRBJ1-1; D gene unclear. Germline V gene sequence: CDR1 MDHEN, CDR2 SYDVKM. V lost 6 bases and J 2 bases, leaving 16 bases between the germline ends. This CDR3 is 15 amino acids long.

The chain combines TRBV5-1 with TRBJ2-5, with TRBD2 identical over 7 bases. V lost 5 bases to trimming and J lost 5 bases; unmatched junction nucleotides: 12. Germline loops: CDR1 SGHRS, CDR2 YFSETQ. The CDR3 has 15 residues. Written as DNA, the CDR3 is TGCGCCAGCAGTCGTGGCGGGAGTCCCCTGGAGACCCAGTACTTC. Its protein product is CASSRGGSPLETQYF.

This sequence joins TRBV30 and TRBJ2-1; D is possibly TRBD2 (6 bases). CDR3 length: 14 amino acids. Trimming took 2 bases from V and 12 from J, leaving 20 bases between them. The germline V gene encodes CDR1 GTSNPN and CDR2 SVGIG (reference sequence). The CDR3 spells CAWSPNTGTQRQFF. CDR3 bases: TGTGCCTGGAGTCCCAATACCGGGACTCAAAGGCAGTTCTTC.

This chain uses TRBV28 with TRBJ1-1, with 8 nucleotides matching TRBD1. After removal of 6 bases from V and 0 bases from J, the junction contained 9 bases not matched to a gene. Germline V CDR1 and CDR2: MDHEN, SYDVKM. The CDR3 has 16 amino acids. The CDR3 nucleotides read TGTGCCAGCAGCGATTCAGGGGGCCCCCTGAACACTGAAGCTTTCTTT. The encoded protein is CASSDSGGPLNTEAFF.

V and J are TRBV5-1 and TRBJ2-7, with D possibly matching TRBD2 (5 bases). The length of the CDR3 is 15 residues. V was shortened by 0 bases and J by 4 bases, with 14 bases between the two germline ends. In germline, CDR1 is SGHRS, CDR2 YFSETQ. The CDR3 sequence: CASSLGPAGDYEQYF. The CDR3 nucleotides read TGCGCCAGCAGCTTGGGTCCCGCGGGTGATTACGAGCAGTACTTC. Supplemented by reference TRBV5-1 and TRBJ2-7, the full variable domain reads KAGVTQTPRYLIKTRGQQVTLSCSPISGHRSVSWYQQTPGQGLQFLFEYFSETQRNKGNFPGRFSGRQFSNSRSEMNVSTLELGDSALYLCASSLGPAGDYEQYFGPGTRLTVT.

This chain joins TRBV3-1 (or the pseudogene TRBV3-2) and TRBJ2-3; D tentatively reads TRBD1 or TRBD2 (5 bases each). CDR1 and CDR2 from the germline V gene are LGHDT and YNNKEL (reference sequence). The germline V and J ends were trimmed by 4 bases and 5 bases, with 13 bases remaining between them. The CDR3 contains 14 residues. The chain's CDR3 is CASSLGDGRDTQYF. For the CDR3, the DNA is TGTGCCAGCAGCCTGGGGGACGGAAGAGATACGCAGTATTTT.

The CDR3 is CAWSAQATEAFF. As DNA, the CDR3 is TGTGCCTGGAGTGCACAGGCCACTGAAGCTTTCTTT. The genes are TRBV30 and TRBJ1-1; perhaps TRBD1 as D (5 bases). Germline loops: CDR1 GTSNPN, CDR2 SVGIG (reference sequence). Trimming shortened V by 1 base and J by 4 bases, and 7 bases separated the two germline ends. There are 12 residues in the CDR3. The whole variable domain, remainder taken from reference TRBV30 and TRBJ1-1, is SQTIHQWPATLVQPVGSPLSLECTVEGTSNPNLYWYRQAAGRGLQLLFYSVGIGQISSEVPQNLSASRPQDRQFILSSKKLLLSDSGFYLCAWSAQATEAFFGQGTRLTVV.

This clone has just a few counts. J is TRBJ1-1 and V is TRBV28; no definite D call. Germline V CDR1 and CDR2: MDHEN, SYDVKM. Trimming pared 3 bases from V and 3 bases from J, leaving 32 bases between. CDR3 length: 21 amino acids. The CDR3 coding sequence is TGTGCCAGCAGTTTGTACCCCTTCCGCTGGACCCTCAAGGACGACGACACTGAAGCTTTCTTT. It translates to CASSLYPFRWTLKDDDTEAFF.

This clone came up a few times. This chain uses TRBV19 with TRBJ1-5, with 7 bases fitting TRBD1. The V and J ends lost 4 bases and 3 bases, in that order; junction bases with no gene match: 12. This CDR3 has 17 residues. Germline loops: CDR1 LNHDA, CDR2 SQIVND (reference sequence). Here the CDR3 DNA reads TGTGCCAGTAGTACTCGACAGGGTTTTACCCTCAATCAGCCCCAGCATTTT. This gives the protein CASSTRQGFTLNQPQHF.

This sequence joins TRBV3-1 (or the pseudogene TRBV3-2) and TRBJ1-2; TRBD1 matches 8 bases. The CDR3 is 16 residues long. Trimming at V came to 4 bases and at J to 7 bases, leaving 14 bases not matched to a gene. Germline CDR1 and CDR2: LGHDT and YNNKEL (reference sequence). The CDR3 DNA reads TGTGCCAGCAGCCTAACTCGAGACAGGGGCTGGCGTGGCTACACCTTC. Translation: CASSLTRDRGWRGYTF.

The CDR3 loop reads CASSSDRAGYTF. The CDR3 region has the DNA TGTGCCAGCAGTTCGGACAGGGCTGGCTACACCTTC. This sequence joins TRBV28 and TRBJ1-2, with 8 bases lining up with TRBD1. The CDR3 contains 12 residues. CDR1 and CDR2 from the germline V gene are MDHEN and SYDVKM. After removal of 4 bases from V and 7 bases from J, the junction contained 2 bases not matched to a gene.

V and J are TRBV6-5 and TRBJ1-1; D remains ambiguous. V gave up 3 bases and J gave up 4 bases, with 18 bases separating them. The CDR3 has 16 amino acids. From germline, CDR1 is MNHEY and CDR2 SVGAGI. The CDR3 sequence is CASSYRLLNVATEAFF. CDR3 nucleotide sequence: TGTGCCAGCAGTTATCGACTCCTAAACGTGGCCACTGAAGCTTTCTTT.

The chain couples TRBV19 to TRBJ1-2, with 9 positions matching TRBD1. Per germline, CDR1 LNHDA and CDR2 SQIVND (reference sequence). The CDR3 length is 15 residues. J lost 3 bases, V lost 5 bases, and 7 bases had no gene match. The CDR3 DNA sequence: TGTGCCAGTAGTCCGCGGACAGGGGCCTACTATGGCTACACCTTC. Amino acid sequence: CASSPRTGAYYGYTF.

The chain combines TRBV7-9 with TRBJ2-7, with 9 bases fitting TRBD2. Per germline, CDR1 SEHNR and CDR2 FQNEAQ (reference sequence). This CDR3 is built from 16 residues. The V and J ends lost 5 bases and 1 base, in that order; junction bases with no gene match: 9. DNA of the CDR3: TGTGCCAGCAGCCGATTAGCGGGAGCGGGGTCCTACGAGCAGTACTTC. Translated: CASSRLAGAGSYEQYF.

Of note for this clone: The sample has other DNA sequences that encode this CDR3 too. The chain employs TRBV20-1 and TRBJ2-3; the match to TRBD2 covers 11 bases. This CDR3 comprises 15 residues. The J segment lost 2 bases and the V segment lost 6 bases, leaving 7 bases of the junction unmatched. Germline values: CDR1 DFQATT, CDR2 SNEGSKA (reference sequence). For the CDR3, the DNA is TGCAGTGCCAGTGGGACTAGCGGCCTCACAGATACGCAGTATTTT. Translating gives CSASGTSGLTDTQYF.